These 21 T cell receptor beta chains originate from one sample sequenced in a study of blood T cell repertoires in acute mononucleosis. Clones were sequenced by immunoSEQ multiplex PCR, and TCRdb holds only the in-frame ones, with some missing. The repertoire holds roughly 2,500 clones, approximately 67% seen once, with around 49% in the top ten. Regarding time point: acute infectious mononucleosis, at clinical presentation within 2 weeks of symptom onset (visit 1). Findings and limits, study-wide: Public beta motifs plus an AV5-AJ31 alpha motif appeared to drive GLC-BM selection.

The sample was EBV GLC epitope tetramer+ CD8+ T cells sorted from PBMCs, taken during acute infectious mononucleosis. As to subset: CD8 T cells binding tetramer with EBV BMLF1 280-288 peptide (GLC-BM). The source of these receptors is a woman aged 18-29 years with infectious mononucleosis caused by EBV.

About this clone: The junction differs from germline at one of its ends, possibly a read error. The CDR3 DNA reads as TGCAGCGTGGGGACAGGGGGTACTAATGAAAAAACTGTTTTT. Residues: CSVGTGGTNEKTVF. The V and J genes are TRBV29-1 and TRBJ1-4; 11 bases align to TRBD1. This CDR3 is built from 14 residues. From germline, CDR1 is SQVTM and CDR2 ANQGSEA.

This clone was observed a few times. This chain links TRBV28 with TRBJ1-5; D possibly corresponds to TRBD1 (5 bases). The V end lost 5 bases, the J end lost 3 bases, and 23 bases lay between the germline ends. CDR3 size: 18 residues. Germline V gene sequence: CDR1 MDHEN, CDR2 SYDVKM. This CDR3 reads CASSPRGRHRGYNQPQHF. Written as DNA, the CDR3 is TGTGCCAGCAGTCCTCGAGGACGTCATAGGGGATACAATCAGCCCCAGCATTTT. The variable domain in full, completed from reference TRBV28 and TRBJ1-5, reads DVKVTQSSRYLVKRTGEKVFLECVQDMDHENMFWYRQDPGLGLRLIYFSYDVKMKEKGDIPEGYSVSREKKERFSLILESASTNQTSMYLCASSPRGRHRGYNQPQHFGDGTRLSIL.

On this clone: A far larger clone is one nucleotide away, so this likely arose from a read error. This rearrangement joins TRBV2 to TRBJ2-2; tentatively, D is TRBD2 (5 bases). This CDR3 spans 15 amino acids. CDR1 is SNHLY, CDR2 FYNNEI, per germline. CDR3 DNA: TGTGCCAGCAGCGCTGGACGGGTCTCACCCGGGGAGCTGGTTTTT. Its translation is CASSAGRVSPGELVF.

The chain links TRBV6-9 to TRBJ1-5; TRBD1 matches at 7 bases. This CDR3 is built from 15 residues. Unmatched junction bases numbered 8, after V lost 6 bases and J lost 3 bases. Germline V gene sequence: CDR1 MNHGY, CDR2 SVAAGI. Here the CDR3 reads CASSSGTDLNQPQHF. The CDR3 nucleotides are TGTGCCAGCAGCTCTGGGACAGACCTCAATCAGCCCCAGCATTTT.

Concerning this clone itself: A far larger clone is one base from this, pointing to a likely read error. The identical CDR3 is also encoded by other nucleotide sequences in the sample. The chain joins TRBV13 to TRBJ2-1, with a weak D call TRBD2 (5 bases). Germline assignment: CDR1 PRHDT and CDR2 FYEKMQ (reference sequence). Trimming removed 3 bases from V and 4 bases from J, with 10 bases in between. The CDR3 runs 14 residues. The DNA for the CDR3 is TGTGCCAGCAGCTTCCGGACGGGATACAATGAGCAGTTCTTC. Translated, it gives CASSFRTGYNEQFF.

Notes on this clone: The junction departs from germline at one end; a sequencing error may be responsible. The sample contains more than one DNA sequence encoding this CDR3. The chain is built from TRBV29-1 and TRBJ1-4; D perhaps matches TRBD1 (6 bases). The CDR3 has 14 amino acids. The germline V gene has CDR1 SQVTM and CDR2 ANQGSEA. This CDR3 is CSVGSQGTNERLFF. The CDR3 DNA sequence: TGCAGTGTTGGGTCACAGGGAACTAATGAAAGACTGTTTTTT.

A note on this clone: A single base is all that separates this from a far larger clone, so a read error is likely. This sample also contains other DNA sequences that code for the same CDR3. The rearrangement links TRBV7-6 to TRBJ1-6; 8 nucleotides line up with TRBD1. Trimming took 5 bases from V and 14 from J; bases not matched to a gene: 17. Germline-derived CDR1 and CDR2 are SGHVS and FNYEAQ. This CDR3 is built from 16 residues. The CDR3 DNA reads TGTGCCAGCAGCCAGACGACAGGGGAGGTCCAATTCACCCTCCACTTT. It is translated as CASSQTTGEVQFTLHF. The variable domain in full, with the rest retrieved from reference TRBV7-6 and TRBJ1-6, is GAGVSQSPRYKVTKRGQDVALRCDPISGHVSLYWYRQALGQGPEFLTYFNYEAQQDKSGLPNDRFSAERPEGSISTLTIQRTEQRDSAMYRCASSQTTGEVQFTLHFGNGTRLTVT.

V usage is TRBV25-1 and J usage is TRBJ2-7; 10 bases line up with TRBD2. The CDR3 is 13 residues long. The V and J ends lost 6 bases and 5 bases, in that order; junction bases with no gene match: 4. Looked up from germline, CDR1 is MGHDK and CDR2 is SYGVNS. CDR3 sequence: CASSVAGGDEQYF. CDR3 nucleotide sequence: TGTGCCAGCAGCGTAGCGGGGGGCGACGAGCAGTACTTC.

As to this clone: One end of the junction fails to match germline, which may point to a read error. V gene TRBV14 combines with J gene TRBJ2-3, with D possibly matching TRBD2 (6 bases). This CDR3 has 13 residues. Germline V gives CDR1 SGHDN, CDR2 FVKESK. In nucleotides, the CDR3 is TGTGCCAGCAGCCAATCTCCAGGCGGGACGCATATTTTT. Protein product: CASSQSPGGTHIF.

This clone appeared a single time. A junction end diverges from the germline sequence, so it may reflect a read error. Distinct nucleotide sequences in the sample also encode this CDR3. The chain links TRBV9 to TRBJ2-5; 12 bases agree with TRBD2. The germline V gene has CDR1 SGDLS and CDR2 YYNGEE. The CDR3 totals 17 residues. CDR3: CARSVGQLAGGGETQYF. CDR3 DNA sequence: TGCGCCCGCAGCGTCGGCCAACTAGCGGGGGGCGGGGAGACCCAGTACTTC.

The genes are TRBV9 and TRBJ2-7; weak D call: TRBD2 (6 bases). Germline V lookup: CDR1 SGDLS, CDR2 YYNGEE. CDR3 size: 13 residues. V was trimmed by 5 bases and J by 2 bases, leaving 11 bases between them. CDR3 sequence reads: CASSSAGPYEQYF. As DNA, the CDR3 is TGTGCCAGCAGTTCCGCGGGACCCTACGAGCAGTACTTC.

In regard to this clone: Given a far larger clone just one base away, this is likely a sequencing read error. The chain is built from TRBV29-1 and TRBJ1-4; 11 bases are a match to TRBD1. Trimming removed 7 bases from V and 2 bases from J; junction bases left unmatched: 3. CDR1 SQVTM and CDR2 ANQGSEA come from the germline V gene. The CDR3 contains 14 residues. The CDR3 DNA follows: TGCAGCGGGGGGACAGGGGGTACTAATGAAAAACTGTTTTTT. Translated: CSGGTGGTNEKLFF.

For this clone: Because the CDR3's place on the DNA is in doubt, the DNA is left out and the CDR3 is given as listed by TCRdb. Distinct nucleotide sequences in the sample also encode this CDR3. The chain couples TRBV29-1 to TRBJ1-4; the table's D gene call, TRBD1, was not cross checked with the DNA. Looked up from germline, CDR1 is SQVTM and CDR2 is ANQGSEA. The CDR3 numbers 14 amino acids, ends counted. Here the CDR3 reads CSVGQGALMKNCFF.

The chain recombines TRBV29-1 with TRBJ1-3; D gene uncertain. Germline assignment: CDR1 SQVTM and CDR2 ANQGSEA. The ends were cut back, 4 bases at V and 4 bases at J, with 8 bases in the middle. The CDR3 contains 12 residues. The CDR3 DNA is TGCAGCGTTGTGGCGGACGGAAACACCATATATTTT. The encoded protein is CSVVADGNTIYF.

The chain recombines TRBV9 with TRBJ2-1, with a weak D call TRBD1 (6 bases). The CDR3 has 12 residues. V lost 0 bases and J lost 14, with 12 bases in between. CDR1 is SGDLS and CDR2 is YYNGEE in the germline V gene. Written as DNA, the CDR3 is TGTGCCAGCAGCGTAGCTGGGGGCGATGAGTTCTTC. Its protein product is CASSVAGGDEFF.

Only a few counts were recorded for this clone. The genes are TRBV9 and TRBJ2-3, with 9 bases that match TRBD2. From germline, CDR1 is SGDLS and CDR2 YYNGEE. Trimming at V came to 5 bases and at J to 4 bases, leaving 8 bases not matched to a gene. This CDR3 region has 15 residues. CDR3 bases: TGTGCCAGCAGTAATAGCGGGAGAGGCTCAGATACGCAGTATTTT. Translation: CASSNSGRGSDTQYF.

J is TRBJ1-4 and V is TRBV29-1, with 9 nucleotides matching TRBD1. V lost 6 bases and J lost 2; bases outside the gene matches: 1. There are 13 residues in the CDR3. Germline CDR1 is SQVTM and CDR2 is ANQGSEA. For the CDR3, the DNA is TGCAGCGTGGACAGGGGTACTAATGAAAAACTGTTTTTT. The encoded protein is CSVDRGTNEKLFF.

Notes on this clone: At one end the junction does not follow the germline gene, possibly because of a read error. V gene TRBV9 combines with J gene TRBJ2-5, with 12 bases that match TRBD2. The CDR3 spans 17 residues. Germline CDR1 reads SGDLS; CDR2 reads YYNGEE. The DNA for the CDR3 is TGCGCCAGCTGCGTAGGCCAACTAGCGGGGGGAGGGGAGACCCAGTACTTC. Translating gives CASCVGQLAGGGETQYF.

This clone was found many times. The V call is TRBV7-2, the J call TRBJ1-2, with a possible D match to TRBD1 (6 bases). CDR1 SGHTA and CDR2 FQGNSA come from the germline V gene. V was trimmed by 1 base and J by 3 bases, leaving 9 bases between them. CDR3 size: 14 residues. As DNA, the CDR3 is TGTGCCAGCAGCTTAGTCGCAGGGGACTATGGCTACACCTTC. Its translation is CASSLVAGDYGYTF.

This clone appeared once. A far larger clone is one base from this, pointing to a likely read error. The J gene is TRBJ1-6, the V gene TRBV4-1; TRBD1 matches 8 bases. Germline lookup yields CDR1 MGHRA and CDR2 YSYEKL. This CDR3 contains 16 residues. The CDR3 DNA reads TGCGCCAGCTGCCAGACGACAGGGGAGGTCCAATTCACCCTCCACTTT. It translates to CASCQTTGEVQFTLHF.

This clone showed up just once. V and J are TRBV7-6 and TRBJ2-7; TRBD1 matches 10 bases. Per the germline V gene, CDR1 is SGHVS and CDR2 is FNYEAQ. CDR3 length equals 14 residues. The J segment lost 11 bases and the V segment lost 5 bases, leaving 12 bases of the junction unmatched. This CDR3 reads CASSQGTGEGYEYF. Written as DNA, the CDR3 is TGTGCCAGCAGCCAGGGGACAGGGGAGGGCTACGAGTACTTC.